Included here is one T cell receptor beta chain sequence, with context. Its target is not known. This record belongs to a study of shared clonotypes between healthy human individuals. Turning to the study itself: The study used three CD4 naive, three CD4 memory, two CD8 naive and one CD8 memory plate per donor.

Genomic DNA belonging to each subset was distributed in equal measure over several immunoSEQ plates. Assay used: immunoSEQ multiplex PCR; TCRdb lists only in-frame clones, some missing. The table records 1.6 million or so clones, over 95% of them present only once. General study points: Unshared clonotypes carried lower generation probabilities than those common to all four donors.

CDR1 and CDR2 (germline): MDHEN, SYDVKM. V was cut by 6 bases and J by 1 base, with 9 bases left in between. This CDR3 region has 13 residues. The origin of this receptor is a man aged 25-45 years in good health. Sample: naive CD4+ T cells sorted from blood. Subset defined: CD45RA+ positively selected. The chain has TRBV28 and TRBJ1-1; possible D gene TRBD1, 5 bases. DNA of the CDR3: TGTGCCAGCAGGGTGACAGCGAACACTGAAGCTTTCTTT. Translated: CASRVTANTEAFF.